These 5 T cell receptor beta chains were sequenced from one sample in a study of lymphopenia after photon versus proton radiotherapy. Only in-frame clones appear in the TCRdb table, and some are missing; sequencing was by immunoSEQ multiplex PCR. The repertoire consists of more than 50,000 clones, with around 83% occurring once and the leading ten covering roughly 29%. Material: peripheral blood, obtained from a patient treated with photon-based radiotherapy. Receptors originate from a man aged 45-65 years with gastric cancer.

This clone was detected once. The V gene is TRBV7-2, the J gene TRBJ2-2, with D perhaps assigned TRBD1 or TRBD2 (5 bases each). V lost 5 bases and J 1 base, leaving 14 bases between the germline ends. In germline, CDR1 is SGHTA, CDR2 FQGNSA. The CDR3 has 16 residues. The CDR3 sequence is CASSLLGAVNTGELFF. CDR3 nucleotide sequence: TGTGCCAGCAGCCTCCTCGGGGCAGTGAACACCGGGGAGCTGTTTTTT. The full variable domain, its missing parts supplied by reference TRBV7-2 and TRBJ2-2, is GAGVSQSPSNKVTEKGKDVELRCDPISGHTALYWYRQSLGQGLEFLIYFQGNSAPDKSGLPSDRFSAERTGGSVSTLTIQRTQQEDSAVYLCASSLLGAVNTGELFFGEGSRLTVL.

The V gene is TRBV5-1, the J gene TRBJ2-2; 7 bases map to TRBD1. V trimming: 4 bases; J trimming: 2 bases; junction bases outside the gene matches: 5. Germline V gives CDR1 SGHRS, CDR2 YFSETQ. The CDR3 spans 15 residues. In DNA, the CDR3 is TGCGCCAGCAGCATTACAGGGGCCAACACCGGGGAGCTGTTTTTT. Protein sequence: CASSITGANTGELFF.

For the CDR3, the DNA is TGTGCCAGCAGCCCCGAGGGGTTCTCCCAGCCGGAGACCCAGTACTTC. It codes for CASSPEGFSQPETQYF. The rearrangement links TRBV5-5 to TRBJ2-5; D tentatively reads TRBD1 or TRBD2 (5 bases each). The CDR3 has 16 amino acids. Germline V CDR1 and CDR2: SGHKS, YYEKEE (reference sequence). Trimming cost V 4 bases and J 5 bases, with 21 bases left between them. The entire variable domain, with the rest obtained from reference TRBV5-5 and TRBJ2-5, is as follows: DAGVTQSPTHLIKTRGQQVTLRCSPISGHKSVSWYQQVLGQGPQFIFQYYEKEERGRGNFPDRFSARQFPNYSSELNVNALLLGDSALYLCASSPEGFSQPETQYFGPGTRLLVL.

CDR3 sequence: CASSSVSTGGADYGYTF. As DNA, the CDR3 is TGTGCCAGCAGCTCCGTATCTACAGGGGGCGCCGACTATGGCTACACCTTC. V and J are TRBV7-9 and TRBJ1-2; 9 nucleotides match TRBD1. Germline assignment: CDR1 SEHNR and CDR2 FQNEAQ (reference sequence). This CDR3 is 17 amino acids long. The V and J ends lost 4 bases and 3 bases, in that order; junction bases with no gene match: 12.

By its share, this clone is medium-sized. The chain couples TRBV7-2 to TRBJ2-7; tentatively, D is TRBD1 (6 bases). There are 14 residues in the CDR3. The V gene's germline CDR1 is SGHTA and CDR2 FQGNSA. The V and J ends lost 5 bases and 1 base respectively, with 12 bases between them. The CDR3 DNA reads TGTGCCAGCAGCCCCCACCAGGGGTCCTACGAGCAGTACTTC. It yields the protein CASSPHQGSYEQYF. The entire variable domain, with the rest obtained from reference TRBV7-2 and TRBJ2-7, is as follows: GAGVSQSPSNKVTEKGKDVELRCDPISGHTALYWYRQSLGQGLEFLIYFQGNSAPDKSGLPSDRFSAERTGGSVSTLTIQRTQQEDSAVYLCASSPHQGSYEQYFGPGTRLTVT.